Each of the 24 T cell receptor beta chains below was sequenced from the same sample in a study of T cells in Graves' hyperthyroidism and ophthalmopathy. The TCR beta CDR3 regions underwent amplification using RNA transcripts as the source. The primer set for the first-round RT-PCR of the TCR CDR3 was HTBI. TCRdb passed the multiplex PCR reads through MiXCR, listing each CDR3 protein once. Here the sample spans fewer than 650,000 distinct CDR3 sequences, under 15% being singletons. The sample taken for sequencing was blood. All receptors derive from a middle-aged woman with Graves' ophthalmopathy.

Of note for this clonotype: The junction does not match germline at one end; this may be a read error. The V gene is TRBV5-1, the J gene TRBJ2-2, with a possible D match to TRBD1 (6 bases). The CDR3 is 14 amino acids. Germline V lookup: CDR1 SGHRS, CDR2 YFSETQ. This CDR3 reads CASTLDSGAGELFF. In DNA form, the CDR3 reads TGCGCCAGCACCTTGGACAGTGGCGCCGGGGAGCTGTTTTTT.

This clonotype was found a few times. The chain has TRBV6-2 or TRBV6-3 and TRBJ2-5, with 15 bases fitting TRBD2. Germline-derived CDR1 and CDR2 are MNHEY and SVGEGT. There are 20 residues in the CDR3. V shed 2 bases and J 4 bases; nucleotides not matched to a gene: 14. The CDR3 region is CASSYRTGLAGGPYVETQYF. For the CDR3, the DNA is TGTGCCAGCAGTTACCGAACCGGACTAGCGGGAGGGCCTTACGTAGAGACCCAGTACTTC.

This clonotype appeared many times. The rearrangement links TRBV19 to TRBJ1-2, with D perhaps matching TRBD1 (6 bases). V lost 5 bases and J lost 8, with 15 bases in between. The CDR3 covers 13 residues. Per germline, CDR1 LNHDA and CDR2 SQIVND (reference sequence). The CDR3 loop is CASSFGQRNGYTF. CDR3 bases: TGTGCCAGTAGTTTTGGACAGAGGAACGGCTACACCTTC.

There are many counts of this clonotype. The gene calls are TRBV28 and TRBJ1-2; TRBD1 matches 9 bases. CDR1 is MDHEN, CDR2 SYDVKM, per germline. V lost 5 bases to trimming and J lost 2 bases; unmatched junction nucleotides: 6. This CDR3 has 15 residues. CDR3 DNA sequence: TGTGCCAGCAGTCCGGGACAGGGACCCAACTATGGCTACACCTTC. This gives the protein CASSPGQGPNYGYTF.

This clonotype was counted only a few times. The rearrangement joins TRBV6-1 to TRBJ1-2; 8 nucleotides line up with TRBD1. CDR3 length: 15 amino acids. Germline V gene sequence: CDR1 MNHNS, CDR2 SASEGT. Trimming at V came to 11 bases and at J to 6 bases, leaving 17 bases not matched to a gene. CDR3: CAGLRTGRFSDGYTF. CDR3 DNA: TGTGCCGGCCTACGGACAGGGAGGTTTTCCGATGGCTACACCTTC.

This clonotype showed up many times. The chain carries TRBV5-1 and TRBJ1-3; D is uncertain. The V gene's germline CDR1 is SGHRS and CDR2 YFSETQ. Trimming cost V 4 bases and J 0 bases, with 5 bases left between them. The CDR3 runs to 13 residues. The CDR3 nucleotides read TGCGCCAGCAGCGGACTCTCTGGAAACACCATATATTTT. Translation: CASSGLSGNTIYF.

This clonotype was seen at least ten times. The chain joins TRBV28 to TRBJ1-3, with 7 nucleotides matching TRBD1. J lost 2 bases, V lost 5 bases, and 6 bases had no gene match. The CDR3 runs to 15 residues. Germline V gives CDR1 MDHEN, CDR2 SYDVKM. The CDR3: CASSVDRDPGNTIYF. In nucleotides, the CDR3 is TGTGCCAGCAGTGTAGACAGGGACCCTGGAAACACCATATATTTT.

This clonotype was observed many times. This chain links TRBV15 with TRBJ2-7, with 11 bases identical to TRBD2. V trimming: 5 bases; J trimming: 3 bases; junction bases outside the gene matches: 6. This CDR3 comprises 15 residues. Germline CDR1 and CDR2: LNHNV and YYDKDF (reference sequence). CDR3 coding DNA: TGTGCCACCAGCGGCCTGACTAGCGGGAACTACGAGCAGTACTTC. This gives the protein CATSGLTSGNYEQYF.

This clonotype was observed at least ten times. This rearrangement joins TRBV11-2 to TRBJ1-6, with 8 bases aligning to TRBD1. J was trimmed by 7 bases and V by 5 bases; bases with no gene match: 4. The germline V gene encodes CDR1 SGHAT and CDR2 FQNNGV. This CDR3 is 14 amino acids long. Here the CDR3 reads CASSGQGTNSPLHF. The CDR3 bases are TGTGCCAGCAGCGGACAGGGTACGAATTCACCCCTCCACTTT.

This chain links TRBV7-8 with TRBJ2-7, with 10 positions matching TRBD1. From germline, CDR1 is SGHVS and CDR2 FQNEAQ. V shed 7 bases, J shed 5 bases, and the junction held 8 bases outside the gene matches. There are 14 residues in the CDR3. The CDR3 sequence: CASTRDRGLNEQYF. CDR3 DNA sequence: TGTGCCAGCACCCGAGACAGGGGGCTCAACGAGCAGTACTTC.

This rearrangement joins TRBV29-1 to TRBJ1-3; D is ambiguous. Deletions cut 4 bases from V and 3 bases from J, with 7 bases between. The CDR3 extends over 12 amino acids. Germline V gene lookup returns CDR1 SQVTM and CDR2 ANQGSEA. CDR3 nucleotide sequence: TGCAGCGTTGCTGGGTTTGGAAACACCATATATTTT. This translates into CSVAGFGNTIYF.

V usage is TRBV7-8 and J usage is TRBJ2-4; 12 nucleotides align to TRBD2. The V segment lost 5 bases and the J segment 7 bases; nucleotides outside the gene matches: 6. The CDR3 length is 15 residues. Germline lookup yields CDR1 SGHVS and CDR2 FQNEAQ. In nucleotides, the CDR3 is TGTGCCAGCAGCCCGACGACTAGCGGGAGTAACATTCAGTACTTC. Its protein product is CASSPTTSGSNIQYF.

The table lists this clonotype with many counts. The gene calls are TRBV12-3 or TRBV12-4 and TRBJ2-7; 7 bases are a match to TRBD1. There are 13 residues in the CDR3. The trim removed 5 bases at V and 12 bases at J, leaving 13 bases unmatched. The CDR3 nucleotides are TGTGCCAGCAGTGCCTCAAGTAAGGGACAGCGGTACTTC. This gives the protein CASSASSKGQRYF.

This clonotype was seen ten or more times. For the CDR3, the DNA is TGTGCCTGCCGCACAGGGGGCCTCTATGGCTACACCTTC. Translation gives CACRTGGLYGYTF. The chain carries TRBV2 and TRBJ1-2; 9 bases map to TRBD1. Germline lookup yields CDR1 SNHLY and CDR2 FYNNEI. This CDR3 is 13 amino acids long. V trimming: 11 bases; J trimming: 4 bases; junction bases outside the gene matches: 8.

This clonotype was observed many times. J is TRBJ2-7 and V is TRBV20-1; TRBD1 matches at 8 bases. The germline V gene has CDR1 DFQATT and CDR2 SNEGSKA (reference sequence). The J segment lost 4 bases and the V segment lost 1 base, leaving 9 bases of the junction unmatched. The CDR3 has 15 amino acids. The CDR3: CSARAYRGVSYEQYF. Written as DNA, the CDR3 is TGCAGTGCTAGAGCTTACAGGGGGGTCTCGTACGAGCAGTACTTC.

The rearrangement uses TRBV2 and TRBJ1-6, with a tentative D call TRBD1 (6 bases). Trimming removed 5 bases at V and 9 bases at J, with 14 bases between. The CDR3 consists of 14 residues. CDR1 SNHLY and CDR2 FYNNEI come from the germline V gene. The CDR3, as DNA: TGTGCCAGCAGTAACGGACAGCTATTTTCACCCCTCCACTTT. Amino acid sequence: CASSNGQLFSPLHF.

This clonotype showed up many times. This rearrangement joins TRBV28 to TRBJ2-7; tentative D call: TRBD1 (6 bases). The CDR3 covers 14 residues. Germline CDR1 and CDR2: MDHEN and SYDVKM. Deletions cut 2 bases from V and 5 bases from J, with 13 bases between. This CDR3 is CASSLLDTGNEQYF. DNA for the CDR3: TGTGCCAGCAGTTTACTCGATACAGGGAACGAGCAGTACTTC. Based on the CDR3 plus reference TRBV28 and TRBJ2-7, the full variable domain is DVKVTQSSRYLVKRTGEKVFLECVQDMDHENMFWYRQDPGLGLRLIYFSYDVKMKEKGDIPEGYSVSREKKERFSLILESASTNQTSMYLCASSLLDTGNEQYFGPGTRLTVT.

This clonotype was counted many times. This sequence joins TRBV5-1 and TRBJ2-7, with 11 bases that match TRBD2. With 4 bases clipped from V and 5 bases from J, the junction kept 11 bases outside the gene matches. Germline CDR1 SGHRS, CDR2 YFSETQ. CDR3 size: 16 residues. This CDR3 is CASSRLAGGPVNEQYF. The CDR3, as DNA: TGCGCCAGCAGCCGTCTAGCGGGAGGTCCCGTTAACGAGCAGTACTTC.

The V and J genes are TRBV11-2 and TRBJ2-5; D gene ambiguous. CDR3 length: 13 amino acids. Looked up from germline, CDR1 is SGHAT and CDR2 is FQNNGV. Trimming took off 4 bases at V and 2 bases at J, with 8 bases between the two ends. As DNA, the CDR3 is TGTGCCAGCAGCTCTGACGGGCAAGAGACCCAGTACTTC. As protein: CASSSDGQETQYF.

In the case of this clonotype: With a much larger clone just one base away, this may be a read error. V gene TRBV9 combines with J gene TRBJ1-5; no definite D call. V was trimmed by 4 bases and J by 0 bases, leaving 8 bases between them. Per the germline V gene, CDR1 is SGDLS and CDR2 is YYNGEE. CDR3 size: 14 residues. This CDR3 reads CASSPDGSNQPQHF. The CDR3 DNA reads as TGTGCCAGCAGCCCCGACGGTAGCAATCAGCCCCAGCATTTT.

This clonotype was seen repeatedly, ten times or more. The rearrangement uses TRBV29-1 and TRBJ2-7; 8 bases fit TRBD2. The V gene's germline CDR1 is SQVTM and CDR2 ANQGSEA. CDR3 length: 14 amino acids. J was trimmed by 5 bases and V by 7 bases; bases with no gene match: 13. Here the CDR3 reads CSADGPAGGDEQYF. The CDR3 DNA sequence: TGCAGCGCCGACGGGCCGGCCGGGGGGGACGAGCAGTACTTC.

This clonotype was found a few times. The chain is built from TRBV10-3 and TRBJ1-1, with D tentatively TRBD1 (6 bases). V gave up 4 bases and J gave up 6 bases, with 12 bases separating them. Germline V gives CDR1 ENHRY, CDR2 SYGVKD. The CDR3 is 13 amino acids. CDR3 region: CAISGNGGPEAFF. The CDR3 DNA follows: TGTGCCATCAGTGGGAACGGGGGCCCTGAAGCTTTCTTT.

This chain links TRBV12-3 or TRBV12-4 with TRBJ1-2, with D maybe TRBD1 (6 bases). The V end lost 6 bases, the J end lost 8 bases, and 16 bases lay between the germline ends. The CDR3 extends over 13 amino acids. The CDR3 reads CASSMRQEQGYTF. CDR3 coding DNA: TGTGCCAGCAGCATGAGACAGGAACAAGGCTACACCTTC.

In this sample, this clonotype turned up many times. V usage is TRBV7-2 and J usage is TRBJ2-7; 12 nucleotides match TRBD2. The V gene end was trimmed by 2 bases and the J gene end by 5 bases; junction bases not matched to a gene: 1. This CDR3 contains 14 residues. The V gene's germline CDR1 is SGHTA and CDR2 FQGNSA. The CDR3: CASSLLAGGNEQYF. DNA of the CDR3: TGTGCCAGCAGCTTACTAGCGGGAGGGAACGAGCAGTACTTC.